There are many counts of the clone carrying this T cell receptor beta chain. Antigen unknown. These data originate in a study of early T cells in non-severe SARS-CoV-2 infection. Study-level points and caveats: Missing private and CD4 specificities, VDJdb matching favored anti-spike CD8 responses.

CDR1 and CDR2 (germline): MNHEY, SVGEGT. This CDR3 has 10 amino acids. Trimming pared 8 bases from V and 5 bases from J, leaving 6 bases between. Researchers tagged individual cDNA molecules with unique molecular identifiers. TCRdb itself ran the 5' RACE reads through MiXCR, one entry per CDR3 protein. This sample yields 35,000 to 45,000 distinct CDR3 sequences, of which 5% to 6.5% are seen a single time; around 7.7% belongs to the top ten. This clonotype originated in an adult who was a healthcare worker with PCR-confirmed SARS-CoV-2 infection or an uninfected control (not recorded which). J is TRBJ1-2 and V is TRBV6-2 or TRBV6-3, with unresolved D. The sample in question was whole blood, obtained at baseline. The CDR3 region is CASRFYGYTF. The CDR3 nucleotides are TGTGCCAGCCGTTTTTATGGCTACACCTTC.